The 3 T cell receptor beta chains below all came from one sample that was sequenced in a study of T cells in Graves' hyperthyroidism and ophthalmopathy. TCR beta CDR3 regions were amplified from RNA. The TCR CDR3 first-round RT-PCR relied on the HTBI primer set. MiXCR was run by TCRdb on the multiplex PCR reads, yielding one entry per CDR3 protein. The table lists hundreds of thousands of distinct CDR3 sequences, roughly 22% of them singletons. The sequenced sample was blood. These receptors originate from a man aged 25 to 40 with Graves' ophthalmopathy.

This clonotype has a handful of counts. The V gene is TRBV7-8, the J gene TRBJ2-7; maybe TRBD1 (5 bases). CDR3 size: 14 residues. V was shortened by 1 base and J by 1 base, with 8 bases between the two germline ends. CDR1 SGHVS and CDR2 FQNEAQ come from the germline V gene. CDR3 nucleotides: TGTGCCAGCAGCTTAGTACCAGGGTCCTACGAGCAGTACTTC. It specifies CASSLVPGSYEQYF.

CDR3 amino acids: CASGTGETSYEQYF. Here the CDR3 DNA reads TGTGCTAGTGGGACGGGGGAGACGTCCTACGAGCAGTACTTC. The chain has TRBV12-5 and TRBJ2-7; tentative D call: TRBD2 (6 bases). The V end was cut by 6 bases, the J end by 1 base, with 13 bases between. Looked up from germline, CDR1 is LGHNT and CDR2 is FRNRAP. The CDR3 extends over 14 amino acids.

This clonotype was seen only a few times. The gene calls are TRBV18 and TRBJ2-3; unclear D gene. Per germline, CDR1 KGHSH and CDR2 LQKENI. The CDR3 totals 15 residues. V gave up 6 bases and J gave up 3 bases, with 16 bases separating them. CDR3 sequence reads: CASSSRDVGTDTQYF. The DNA of the CDR3 is TGTGCCAGCTCCTCCCGCGACGTTGGTACAGATACGCAGTATTTT. The variable domain in full, with the rest retrieved from reference TRBV18 and TRBJ2-3, is NAGVMQNPRHLVRRRGQEARLRCSPMKGHSHVYWYRQLPEEGLKFMVYLQKENIIDESGMPKERFSAEFPKEGPSILRIQQVVRGDSAAYFCASSSRDVGTDTQYFGPGTRLTVL.